This T cell receptor (beta chain) was sequenced for a study of neurological immune-mediated disorders. In its sample, this clonotype was seen many times. cDNA was made by 5'RACE with 10-nucleotide random UMIs. Per sequencing run, 15-18 subjects together gave over 200 million TCR-beta sequences. TCRdb reanalysed the 5' RACE reads using MiXCR and keeps one entry per CDR3 protein. The sample lists around 78,000 distinct CDR3 sequences; roughly a sixth were seen once. From 2 million PBMCs stored at -80 C, the unsorted libraries were generated. Germline V gives CDR1 SEHNR, CDR2 FQNEAQ (reference sequence). V lost 5 bases to trimming and J lost 4 bases, with 15 bases between them. This CDR3 has 15 amino acids.

The sample taken for sequencing was PBMCs. The sequence was collected from a woman aged 40 to 50 in good health. The chain combines TRBV7-9 with TRBJ2-1, with D possibly TRBD2 on 6 matching bases. CDR3 in DNA: TGTGCCAGCAGCCCCGGGTCTAGCGCTTACAATGAGCAGTTCTTC. It codes for CASSPGSSAYNEQFF.